Presented here are 18 T cell receptor beta chains from one specimen sequenced in a study of T cell repertoires in cytomegalovirus infection. MiXCR, applied by TCRdb to the reads, yields one record per CDR3 protein. The sample has about 260,000 distinct CDR3 sequences, roughly 13% seen once. The sequenced material came from PBMCs. The receptors come from a human donor in good health (CMV status not recorded). Some clones in this sample may be carry-over from other donors' samples.

This clonotype showed up many times. The rearrangement links TRBV24-1 to TRBJ1-1; 10 bases are shared with TRBD1. Germline V gene lookup returns CDR1 KGHDR and CDR2 SFDVKD. V shed 3 bases and J 5 bases; nucleotides not matched to a gene: 5. The CDR3 covers 15 residues. The CDR3 loop is CATSDKGQGRTEAFF. The CDR3 nucleotides are TGTGCCACCAGTGATAAGGGACAGGGGCGGACTGAAGCTTTCTTT.

This clonotype showed up many times. The V and J genes are TRBV7-9 and TRBJ2-7; D unresolved. V lost 1 base, J lost 3 bases, and 4 bases lay in between. CDR1 is SEHNR and CDR2 is FQNEAQ in the germline V gene (reference sequence). This CDR3 has 12 residues. CDR3 residues: CASSLEIYEQYF. The CDR3 nucleotides are TGTGCCAGCAGCTTAGAAATCTACGAGCAGTACTTC.

V usage is TRBV2 and J usage is TRBJ2-1; TRBD1 matches 11 bases. Trimming at V came to 5 bases and at J to 6 bases, leaving 9 bases not matched to a gene. This CDR3 has 16 amino acids. Per the germline V gene, CDR1 is SNHLY and CDR2 is FYNNEI. The CDR3 coding sequence is TGTGCCAGCAGTTTTTATCCGGGACAGGGGGTCAATGAGCAGTTCTTC. Translating gives CASSFYPGQGVNEQFF.

This rearrangement joins TRBV7-3 to TRBJ2-1; 15 positions agree with TRBD2. This CDR3 region has 16 residues. J lost 7 bases, V lost 5 bases, and 6 bases had no gene match. The V gene's germline CDR1 is SGHTA and CDR2 FQGTGA. Written as DNA, the CDR3 is TGTGCCAGCAGCCCAAAAGGGACTAGCGGGAGGAATGAGCAGTTCTTC. It specifies CASSPKGTSGRNEQFF. The full variable domain, its missing parts supplied by reference TRBV7-3 and TRBJ2-1, is GAGVSQTPSNKVTEKGKYVELRCDPISGHTALYWYRQSLGQGPEFLIYFQGTGAADDSGLPNDRFFAVRPEGSVSTLKIQRTERGDSAVYLCASSPKGTSGRNEQFFGPGTRLTVL.

The genes are TRBV4-1 and TRBJ2-3; unclear D gene. V was clipped by 4 bases and J by 0 bases, with 11 bases between them. Germline lookup yields CDR1 MGHRA and CDR2 YSYEKL. The CDR3 length is 15 residues. The CDR3 DNA sequence: TGCGCCAGCAGCCCAAGGGCCAGGAGCACAGATACGCAGTATTTT. Protein product: CASSPRARSTDTQYF.

This clonotype has ten or more counts. The J gene is TRBJ1-1, the V gene TRBV6-1, with D tentatively TRBD1 (5 bases). V was trimmed by 7 bases and J by 5 bases, leaving 14 bases between them. The germline V gene has CDR1 MNHNS and CDR2 SASEGT. The CDR3 is made up of 13 amino acids. This CDR3 is CASTLGAGTEAFF. CDR3 sequence (DNA): TGTGCCAGCACCTTAGGGGCTGGGACTGAAGCTTTCTTT.

V and J are TRBV20-1 and TRBJ1-2, with D perhaps TRBD1 (5 bases). Trimming left V 2 bases short and J 7 bases short, with 20 bases between. The germline V gene encodes CDR1 DFQATT and CDR2 SNEGSKA (reference sequence). There are 15 residues in the CDR3. As DNA, the CDR3 is TGCAGTGCTAGAAAGGTGGCAGGGTTCCTACGTGGCTACACCTTC. Encoded protein: CSARKVAGFLRGYTF.

The chain carries TRBV13 and TRBJ1-3; possible D gene TRBD1, 5 bases. Trimming removed 5 bases at V and 3 bases at J, with 17 bases between. CDR3 length: 16 residues. CDR1 and CDR2 (germline): PRHDT, FYEKMQ (reference sequence). For the CDR3, the DNA is TGTGCCAGCAGCCCCTATCGTGGGGGTTATGGAAACACCATATATTTT. This gives the protein CASSPYRGGYGNTIYF.

The chain carries TRBV20-1 and TRBJ2-5; the match to TRBD2 covers 8 bases. Germline V gene sequence: CDR1 DFQATT, CDR2 SNEGSKA (reference sequence). The CDR3 contains 16 residues. V lost 6 bases and J lost 5; bases outside the gene matches: 17. CDR3 residues: CSAFISGGPPGETQYF. DNA of the CDR3: TGCAGTGCATTTATTTCGGGGGGGCCCCCTGGTGAGACCCAGTACTTC.

This clonotype was picked up a small number of times. The rearrangement joins TRBV7-2 to TRBJ1-2; D is ambiguous. This CDR3 spans 14 amino acids. Germline V gene sequence: CDR1 SGHTA, CDR2 FQGNSA. Trimming removed 5 bases from V and 5 bases from J, with 15 bases in between. Here the CDR3 reads CASSNPGLLYGYTF. The CDR3 DNA sequence: TGTGCCAGCAGCAACCCGGGCCTTTTATATGGCTACACCTTC.

This clonotype has just a few counts. The chain couples TRBV6-2 or TRBV6-3 to TRBJ2-4, with 11 bases matching TRBD1. The CDR3 has 16 amino acids. Unmatched junction bases numbered 4, after V lost 1 base and J lost 5 bases. Germline V gene sequence: CDR1 MNHEY, CDR2 SVGEGT. In DNA, the CDR3 is TGTGCCAGCAGTTACTTCGGACAGGGGGCCCAAAACATTCAGTACTTC. Its translation is CASSYFGQGAQNIQYF.

This clonotype has a count of ten or more. This sequence joins TRBV10-3 and TRBJ1-2, with D possibly being TRBD1 (5 bases). This CDR3 is 13 amino acids long. CDR1 is ENHRY, CDR2 SYGVKD, per germline. Trimming pared 5 bases from V and 1 base from J, leaving 8 bases between. Written as DNA, the CDR3 is TGTGCCATCAGTCCCGACAGTAACTATGGCTACACCTTC. The encoded protein is CAISPDSNYGYTF.

This clonotype occurred many times. Here the CDR3 reads CASGNGLPNTGELFF. CDR3 sequence (DNA): TGTGCCAGCGGGAACGGACTGCCGAACACCGGGGAGCTGTTTTTT. The rearrangement links TRBV28 to TRBJ2-2, with a weak D call TRBD2 (5 bases). Trimming removed 8 bases at V and 0 bases at J, with 13 bases between. Germline V gene sequence: CDR1 MDHEN, CDR2 SYDVKM. This CDR3 is 15 amino acids long. Using reference TRBV28 and TRBJ2-2 for the parts outside the CDR3, the full variable domain is DVKVTQSSRYLVKRTGEKVFLECVQDMDHENMFWYRQDPGLGLRLIYFSYDVKMKEKGDIPEGYSVSREKKERFSLILESASTNQTSMYLCASGNGLPNTGELFFGEGSRLTVL.

This clonotype was observed a handful of times. The chain is built from TRBV27 and TRBJ2-7, with a possible D match to TRBD1 (6 bases). The CDR3 contains 15 residues. The V gene lost 3 bases and the J gene lost 1 base, with 13 bases spanning the gap. Germline V gene sequence: CDR1 MNHEY, CDR2 SMNVEV (reference sequence). CDR3 sequence: CASSFWAGDSYEQYF. The CDR3 nucleotides read TGTGCCAGCAGTTTTTGGGCAGGGGATTCCTACGAGCAGTACTTC.

This clonotype has only a few counts. The V gene is TRBV20-1, the J gene TRBJ2-5; perhaps TRBD1 as D (6 bases). Germline V gives CDR1 DFQATT, CDR2 SNEGSKA (reference sequence). The CDR3 has 14 residues. V lost 0 bases and J 5 bases, leaving 13 bases between the germline ends. The chain's CDR3 is CSARDVGGLETQYF. CDR3 bases: TGCAGTGCTAGAGACGTAGGGGGATTGGAGACCCAGTACTTC.

This sequence joins TRBV7-9 and TRBJ2-5; a possible D gene is TRBD2 (6 bases). Germline assignment: CDR1 SEHNR and CDR2 FQNEAQ (reference sequence). This CDR3 has 16 residues. The V gene lost 5 bases and the J gene lost 0 bases, with 16 bases spanning the gap. The CDR3 nucleotides read TGTGCCAGCAGCCAACGGGACTCCCGGTACCAAGAGACCCAGTACTTC. Protein: CASSQRDSRYQETQYF.

This clonotype was found many times. The V and J genes are TRBV7-8 and TRBJ2-7; possibly TRBD1 for D (7 bases). Between the trimmed V and J ends, which lost 1 base and 2 bases, there was a span of 12 bases. CDR3 length equals 15 residues. CDR1 and CDR2 from the germline V gene are SGHVS and FQNEAQ. The CDR3 DNA is TGTGCCAGCAGCTTAGGCAGGGGGGAACCCTACGAGCAGTACTTC. Protein: CASSLGRGEPYEQYF.

The chain carries TRBV20-1 and TRBJ2-1; D gene uncertain. Germline V gene sequence: CDR1 DFQATT, CDR2 SNEGSKA (reference sequence). Trimming left V 6 bases short and J 10 bases short, with 10 bases between. The CDR3 runs to 10 residues. CDR3 DNA sequence: TGCAGTGCCAGTAACTTAGAGCAGTTCTTC. This gives the protein CSASNLEQFF.